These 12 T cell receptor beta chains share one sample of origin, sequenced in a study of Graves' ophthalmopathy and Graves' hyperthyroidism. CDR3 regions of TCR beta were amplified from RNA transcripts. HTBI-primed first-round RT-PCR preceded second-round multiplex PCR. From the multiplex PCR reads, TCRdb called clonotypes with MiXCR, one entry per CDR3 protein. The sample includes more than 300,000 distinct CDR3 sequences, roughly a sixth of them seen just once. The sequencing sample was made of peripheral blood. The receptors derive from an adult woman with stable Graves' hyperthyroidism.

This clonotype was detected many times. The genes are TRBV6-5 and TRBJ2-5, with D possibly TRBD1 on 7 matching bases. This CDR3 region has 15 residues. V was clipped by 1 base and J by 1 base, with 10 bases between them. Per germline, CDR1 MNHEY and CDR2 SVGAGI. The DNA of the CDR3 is TGTGCCAGCAGTTACTACAGGGGAGGCCAAGAGACCCAGTACTTC. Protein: CASSYYRGGQETQYF.

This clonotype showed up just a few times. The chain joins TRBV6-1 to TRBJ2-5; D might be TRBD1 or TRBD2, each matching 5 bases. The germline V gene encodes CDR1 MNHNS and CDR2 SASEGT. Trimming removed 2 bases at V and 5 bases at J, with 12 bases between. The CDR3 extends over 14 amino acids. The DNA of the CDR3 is TGTGCCAGCAGTGAATTAAGAGGGACGGAGACCCAGTACTTC. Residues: CASSELRGTETQYF.

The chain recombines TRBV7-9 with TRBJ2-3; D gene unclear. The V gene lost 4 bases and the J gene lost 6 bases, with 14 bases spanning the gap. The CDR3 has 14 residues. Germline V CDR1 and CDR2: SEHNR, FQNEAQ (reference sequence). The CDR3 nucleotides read TGTGCCAGCAGCTCTCCCCCTGCGATGGATACGCAGTATTTT. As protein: CASSSPPAMDTQYF.

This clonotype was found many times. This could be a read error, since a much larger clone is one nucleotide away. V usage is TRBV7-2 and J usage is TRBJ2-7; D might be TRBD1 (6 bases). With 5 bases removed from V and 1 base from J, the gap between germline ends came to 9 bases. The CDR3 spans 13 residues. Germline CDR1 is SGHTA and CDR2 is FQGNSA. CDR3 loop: CASSGDTSYEQYF. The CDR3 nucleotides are TGTGCCAGCAGCGGGGACACGTCCTACGAGCAGTACTTC.

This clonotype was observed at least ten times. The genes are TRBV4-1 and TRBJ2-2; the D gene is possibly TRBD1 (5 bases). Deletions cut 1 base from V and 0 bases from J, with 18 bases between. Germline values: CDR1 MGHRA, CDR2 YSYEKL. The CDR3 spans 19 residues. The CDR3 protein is CASSQAGGRQLANTGELFF. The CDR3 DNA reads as TGCGCCAGCAGCCAAGCAGGTGGAAGACAGCTCGCGAACACCGGGGAGCTGTTTTTT.

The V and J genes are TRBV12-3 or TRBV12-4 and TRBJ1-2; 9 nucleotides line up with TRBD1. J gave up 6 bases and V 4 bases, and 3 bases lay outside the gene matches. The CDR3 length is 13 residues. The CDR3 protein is CASSSTGGDGYTF. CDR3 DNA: TGTGCCAGCAGTTCGACAGGGGGAGATGGCTACACCTTC.

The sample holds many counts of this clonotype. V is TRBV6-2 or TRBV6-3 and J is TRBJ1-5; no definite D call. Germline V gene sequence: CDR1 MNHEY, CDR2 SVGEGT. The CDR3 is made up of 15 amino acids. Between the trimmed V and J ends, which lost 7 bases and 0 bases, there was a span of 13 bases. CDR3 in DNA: TGTGCCAGCACACCCGACGGAATTAGCAATCAGCCCCAGCATTTT. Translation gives CASTPDGISNQPQHF.

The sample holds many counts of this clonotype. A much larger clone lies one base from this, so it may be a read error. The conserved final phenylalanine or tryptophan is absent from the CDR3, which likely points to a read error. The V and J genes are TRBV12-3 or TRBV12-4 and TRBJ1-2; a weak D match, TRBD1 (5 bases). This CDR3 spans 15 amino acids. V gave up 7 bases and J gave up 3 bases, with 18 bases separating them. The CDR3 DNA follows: TGTGCCAGCAAGAACACGTGGGGGAAGGACTATGGCTACACCCTC. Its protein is CASKNTWGKDYGYTL.

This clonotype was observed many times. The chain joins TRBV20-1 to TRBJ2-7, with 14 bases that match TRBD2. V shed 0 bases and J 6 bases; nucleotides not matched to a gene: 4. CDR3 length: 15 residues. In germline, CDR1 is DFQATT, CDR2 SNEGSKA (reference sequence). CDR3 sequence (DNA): TGCAGTGCTAGAGATAGGGGACTAGCGGGAGCCGAGCAGTACTTC. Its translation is CSARDRGLAGAEQYF.

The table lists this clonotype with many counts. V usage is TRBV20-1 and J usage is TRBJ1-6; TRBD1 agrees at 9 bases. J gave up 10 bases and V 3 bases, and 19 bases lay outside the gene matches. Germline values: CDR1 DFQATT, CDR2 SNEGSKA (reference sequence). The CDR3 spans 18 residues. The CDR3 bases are TGCAGTGCTAGGGGAGGGGGACAGGGAGGGAAAGGTGGCTCACCCCTCCACTTT. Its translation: CSARGGGQGGKGGSPLHF.

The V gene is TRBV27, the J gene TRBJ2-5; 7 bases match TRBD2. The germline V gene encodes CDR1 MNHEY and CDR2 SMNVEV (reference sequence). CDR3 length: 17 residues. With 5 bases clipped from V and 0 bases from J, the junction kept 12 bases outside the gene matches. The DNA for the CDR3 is TGTGCCAGCAGTCTCAAGATGGGGGGGACCCACCAAGAGACCCAGTACTTC. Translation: CASSLKMGGTHQETQYF.

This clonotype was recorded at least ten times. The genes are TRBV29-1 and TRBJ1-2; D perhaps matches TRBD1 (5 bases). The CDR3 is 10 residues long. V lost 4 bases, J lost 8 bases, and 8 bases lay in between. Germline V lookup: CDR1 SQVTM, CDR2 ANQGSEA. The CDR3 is CSVGGGGYTF. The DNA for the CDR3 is TGCAGCGTTGGGGGCGGGGGCTACACCTTC.